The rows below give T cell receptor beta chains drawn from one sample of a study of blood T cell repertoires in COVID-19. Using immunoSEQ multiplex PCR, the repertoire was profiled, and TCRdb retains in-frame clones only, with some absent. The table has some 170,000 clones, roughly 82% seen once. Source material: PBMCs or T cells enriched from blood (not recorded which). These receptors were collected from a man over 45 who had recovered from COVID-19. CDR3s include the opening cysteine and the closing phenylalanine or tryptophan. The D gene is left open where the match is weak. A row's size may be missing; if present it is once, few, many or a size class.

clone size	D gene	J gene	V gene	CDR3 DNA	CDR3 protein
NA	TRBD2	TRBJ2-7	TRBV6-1	TGTGCCAGCAGTGAATGGGGTAGCGGGGGTTTCTACGAGCAGTACTTC	CASSEWGSGGFYEQYF
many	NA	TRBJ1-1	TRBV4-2	TGTGCCAGCAGCCAAGATGGGCAGGGCGAAGCTTTCTTT	CASSQDGQGEAFF
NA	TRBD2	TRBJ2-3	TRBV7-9	TGTGCCAGCACCTCCGGTAGCGGGGGAAGCACAGATACGCAGTATTTT	CASTSGSGGSTDTQYF
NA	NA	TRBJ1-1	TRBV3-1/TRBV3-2	TGTGCCAGCAGCCAACGCCTGTCGGGAACTGAAGCTTTCTTT	CASSQRLSGTEAFF
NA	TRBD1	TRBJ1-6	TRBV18	TGTGCCAGCTCACGGTCCGACAGGGGGCTTGATTCACCCCTCCACTTT	CASSRSDRGLDSPLHF
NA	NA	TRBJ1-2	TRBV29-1	TGCAGCGTTGGTGAATGGGAGGGGTATGGCTACACCTTC	CSVGEWEGYGYTF
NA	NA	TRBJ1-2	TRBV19	TGTGCCAGTAGGTGGACAGAACTCTATGGCTACACCTTC	CASRWTELYGYTF
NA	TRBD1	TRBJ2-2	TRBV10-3	TGTGCCATCAGTTACAGGGGTGGAACCGGGGAGCTGTTTTTT	CAISYRGGTGELFF
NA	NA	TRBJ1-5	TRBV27	TGTGCCAGCAGCTTGACAGGACTCAATCAGCCCCAGCATTTT	CASSLTGLNQPQHF
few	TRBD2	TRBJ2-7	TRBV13	TGTGCCAGCAGCTCCAGGACTAGCGGGGTTTCCTACGAGCAGTACTTC	CASSSRTSGVSYEQYF
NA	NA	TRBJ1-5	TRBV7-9	TGTGCCTCCGGGGCGGGGGGTGCTCAGCCCCAGCATTTT	CASGAGGAQPQHF
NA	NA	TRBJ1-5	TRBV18	TGTGCCAGCTCATTACAGGGTAGTGGGGTGCCCCAGCATTTT	CASSLQGSGVPQHF
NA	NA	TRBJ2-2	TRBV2	TGTGCCAGCAGCTCCGGGACAACGAACACCGGGGAGCTGTTTTTT	CASSSGTTNTGELFF
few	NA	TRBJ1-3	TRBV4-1	TGCGCCAGCAGCCAAGGCTTTGGGGGCGCTGCCGGAAACACCATATATTTT	CASSQGFGGAAGNTIYF
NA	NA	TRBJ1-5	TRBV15	TGTGCCACCAGCAGGCGGGGGAATCAGCCCCAGCATTTT	CATSRRGNQPQHF
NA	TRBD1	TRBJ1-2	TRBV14	TGTGCCAGCAGCCAAAACCTACGGGACAGTCCCTATGGCTACACCTTC	CASSQNLRDSPYGYTF
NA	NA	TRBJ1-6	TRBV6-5	TGTGCCAGCAGTTACAGACAGACTAGCATTTCACCCCTCCACTTT	CASSYRQTSISPLHF
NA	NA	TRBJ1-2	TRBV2	TGTGCCAGCAGTGAATTCCGGACAGCTAACTATGGCTACACCTTC	CASSEFRTANYGYTF
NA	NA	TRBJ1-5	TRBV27	TGTGCCAGCAGTAGGGAGGGGCGCGATCAGCCCCAGCATTTT	CASSREGRDQPQHF
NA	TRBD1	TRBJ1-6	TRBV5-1	TGCGCCAGCAGCTTGCCCAGTCAGGGGGCTGATTCACCCCTCCACTTT	CASSLPSQGADSPLHF
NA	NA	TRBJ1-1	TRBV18	TGTGCCAGCTCACCATTTGGACAAATGAACACTGAAGCTTTCTTT	CASSPFGQMNTEAFF
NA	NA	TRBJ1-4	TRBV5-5	TGTGCCAGCAACGATCAGGCAGGGGTGGAAAAACTGTTTTTT	CASNDQAGVEKLFF
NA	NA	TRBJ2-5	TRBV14	TGTGCCAGCAGCGTTTGGAGGGATCGGGAGACCCAGTACTTC	CASSVWRDRETQYF
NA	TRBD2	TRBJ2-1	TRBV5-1	TGCGCCAGCAGCTCATTACCGGGACTAGACGAACGGGGGAATGAGCAGTTCTTC	CASSSLPGLDERGNEQFF
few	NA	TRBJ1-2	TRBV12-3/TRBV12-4	TGTGCCAGCAGTTTGCGTTATGGCTACACCTTC	CASSLRYGYTF
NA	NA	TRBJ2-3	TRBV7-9	TGTGCCAGCGGGACTGGCAGGGAGAGGGCTACGCAGTATTTT	CASGTGRERATQYF
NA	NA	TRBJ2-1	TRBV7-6	TGTGCCAGCAGCTATTCCTCGGGGGTCAATGAGCAGTTCTTC	CASSYSSGVNEQFF
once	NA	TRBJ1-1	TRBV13	TGTGCCAGCAGCTTAAGAGGGGGTGCTTTCTTT	CASSLRGGAFF
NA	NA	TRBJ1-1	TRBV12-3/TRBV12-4	TGTGCCAGCAGCCCAGGTGTCAGATCTGAAGCTTTCTTT	CASSPGVRSEAFF
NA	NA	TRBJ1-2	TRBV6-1	TGTGCCAGCAGTGAGTTCATCGAGGGTATGGCGTATGGCTACACCTTC	CASSEFIEGMAYGYTF
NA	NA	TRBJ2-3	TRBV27	TGTGCCAGCAGTTTCTGGCAGAGCACAGATACGCAGTATTTT	CASSFWQSTDTQYF
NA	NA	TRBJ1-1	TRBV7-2	TGTGCCAGCAGCCGCAGGGCACGCGAAGCTTTCTTT	CASSRRAREAFF
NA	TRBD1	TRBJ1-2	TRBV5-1	TGCGCCAGCAGCGATCAACAGGGGGCTCTTGGAAGCTACACCTTC	CASSDQQGALGSYTF